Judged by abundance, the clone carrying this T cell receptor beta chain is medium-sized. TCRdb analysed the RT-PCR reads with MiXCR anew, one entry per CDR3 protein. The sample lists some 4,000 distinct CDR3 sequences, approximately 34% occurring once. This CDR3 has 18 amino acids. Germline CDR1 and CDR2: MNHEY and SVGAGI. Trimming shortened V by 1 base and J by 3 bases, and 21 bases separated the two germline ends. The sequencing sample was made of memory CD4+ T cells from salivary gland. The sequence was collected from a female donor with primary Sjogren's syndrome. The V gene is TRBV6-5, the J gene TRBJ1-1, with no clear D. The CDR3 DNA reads TGTGCCAGCAGTTACTTGTCTCCGGGCGGAGGGTCGTACACTGAAGCTTTCTTT. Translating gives CASSYLSPGGGSYTEAFF.